Shown below are 32 T cell receptor beta chains from a single sample sequenced in a study of blood T cell repertoires in COVID-19. The method was immunoSEQ multiplex PCR; TCRdb's version includes in-frame clones alone and lacks a portion of them. Counted here are about 280,000 clones, roughly 85% occurring once; the ten biggest clones make up 4.5% to 5.5%. What was sequenced was peripheral blood. These receptors came from a man over 45 with active or convalescent COVID-19.

The chain links TRBV7-2 to TRBJ2-7; TRBD1 is a possible D gene (5 bases). V lost 2 bases and J 3 bases, leaving 11 bases between the germline ends. This CDR3 spans 14 amino acids. Germline lookup yields CDR1 SGHTA and CDR2 FQGNSA. CDR3 nucleotides: TGTGCCAGCAGCTTATTATTGGGGCTCTACGAGCAGTACTTC. This sequence encodes CASSLLLGLYEQYF.

The V gene is TRBV10-2, the J gene TRBJ2-7; D may be TRBD1 (6 bases). The CDR3 is 13 amino acids. Trimming took off 8 bases at V and 7 bases at J, with 18 bases between the two ends. The germline V gene has CDR1 WSHSY and CDR2 SAAADI. The CDR3 sequence is CASGTHLGQEQYF. The CDR3 region has the DNA TGCGCCAGCGGGACCCATCTAGGACAGGAGCAGTACTTC.

V usage is TRBV5-1 and J usage is TRBJ2-7, with 7 bases lining up with TRBD1. The ends lost 7 bases at V and 2 bases at J; junction bases unmatched: 3. The germline gives CDR1 SGHRS, CDR2 YFSETQ. This CDR3 is built from 12 residues. Written as DNA, the CDR3 is TGCGCCAGCTCCGACAGGGCCTACGAGCAGTACTTC. Residues: CASSDRAYEQYF.

The chain uses TRBV4-1 and TRBJ1-5; 7 bases line up with TRBD1. Germline lookup yields CDR1 MGHRA and CDR2 YSYEKL. There are 16 residues in the CDR3. Trimming took 0 bases from V and 2 from J; bases not matched to a gene: 4. The CDR3 here is CASSQDDRVGNQPQHF. CDR3 sequence (DNA): TGCGCCAGCAGCCAAGACGACAGGGTTGGCAATCAGCCCCAGCATTTT.

The V call is TRBV6-5, the J call TRBJ1-2; 7 nucleotides align to TRBD1. V trimming: 4 bases; J trimming: 8 bases; junction bases outside the gene matches: 7. The CDR3 covers 13 residues. CDR1 is MNHEY, CDR2 SVGAGI, per germline. CDR3 protein: CASSFTGDRGYTF. CDR3 nucleotide sequence: TGTGCCAGCAGTTTTACAGGGGATCGGGGCTACACCTTC.

The CDR3 region has the DNA TGTGCCAGTAGCCCACGGGACAGGACTAACTATGGCTACACCTTC. Translated: CASSPRDRTNYGYTF. This chain joins TRBV19 and TRBJ1-2; 8 nucleotides align to TRBD1. Per the germline V gene, CDR1 is LNHDA and CDR2 is SQIVND (reference sequence). Unmatched junction bases numbered 6, after V lost 6 bases and J lost 0 bases. The CDR3 consists of 15 residues. Complete variable domain (other parts from reference TRBV19 and TRBJ1-2): DGGITQSPKYLFRKEGQNVTLSCEQNLNHDAMYWYRQDPGQGLRLIYYSQIVNDFQKGDIAEGYSVSREKKESFPLTVTSAQKNPTAFYLCASSPRDRTNYGYTFGSGTRLTVV.

V usage is TRBV7-9 and J usage is TRBJ1-2; 9 nucleotides match TRBD1. J was trimmed by 4 bases and V by 5 bases; bases with no gene match: 5. CDR1 and CDR2 from the germline V gene are SEHNR and FQNEAQ (reference sequence). The CDR3 spans 14 residues. The CDR3 DNA reads as TGTGCCAGCAGCCAGGGGACAGGGAGCTATGGCTACACCTTC. Its translation: CASSQGTGSYGYTF.

The chain is built from TRBV7-6 and TRBJ2-7; perhaps TRBD2 as D (6 bases). Deletions cut 5 bases from V and 3 bases from J, with 20 bases between. Germline V CDR1 and CDR2: SGHVS, FNYEAQ. There are 16 residues in the CDR3. The CDR3 sequence: CASSLATGEKNYEQYF. The CDR3 coding sequence is TGTGCCAGCAGCCTTGCCACGGGAGAAAAAAACTACGAGCAGTACTTC.

The chain employs TRBV5-1 and TRBJ2-7, with D perhaps TRBD2 (5 bases). The CDR3 covers 14 residues. The germline V gene encodes CDR1 SGHRS and CDR2 YFSETQ. V was pared by 2 bases and J by 4 bases, with 13 bases between. The CDR3, as DNA: TGCGCCAGCAGCTTAGGACTCCCTGGGTACGAGCAGTACTTC. This encodes CASSLGLPGYEQYF.

The chain links TRBV5-1 to TRBJ2-2, with D perhaps TRBD1 (6 bases). The CDR3 extends over 14 amino acids. Per the germline V gene, CDR1 is SGHRS and CDR2 is YFSETQ. Trimming removed 4 bases at V and 5 bases at J, with 12 bases between. For the CDR3, the DNA is TGCGCCAGCAGCACCTGGGACATTACCGGGGAGCTGTTTTTT. Translated, it gives CASSTWDITGELFF.

V usage is TRBV7-2 and J usage is TRBJ2-1, with 7 bases that match TRBD2. The V and J ends lost 8 bases and 11 bases, in that order; junction bases with no gene match: 9. The CDR3 spans 12 residues. Germline loops: CDR1 SGHTA, CDR2 FQGNSA. This CDR3 reads CASGLREGKQFF. The CDR3 DNA reads as TGTGCCAGCGGATTAAGGGAGGGGAAGCAGTTCTTC.

J is TRBJ1-3 and V is TRBV28; no clear D gene. V was clipped by 5 bases and J by 4 bases, with 15 bases between them. Germline loops: CDR1 MDHEN, CDR2 SYDVKM. The CDR3 has 15 amino acids. The CDR3: CASSVAGSRGNTIYF. The DNA of the CDR3 is TGTGCCAGCAGTGTTGCAGGATCCAGGGGAAACACCATATATTTT.

The genes are TRBV3-1 (or the pseudogene TRBV3-2) and TRBJ2-1; 8 nucleotides align to TRBD2. Germline lookup yields CDR1 LGHDT and CDR2 YNNKEL (reference sequence). With V trimmed by 4 bases and J by 5 bases, 7 bases remained unmatched. The CDR3 consists of 15 residues. DNA for the CDR3: TGTGCCAGCAGCCTTTCCGGGGGGGATCACAATGAGCAGTTCTTC. Its translation: CASSLSGGDHNEQFF.

The V call is TRBV7-6, the J call TRBJ2-7; 12 bases map to TRBD1. Germline loops: CDR1 SGHVS, CDR2 FNYEAQ. The CDR3 contains 15 residues. The V segment lost 4 bases and the J segment 3 bases; nucleotides outside the gene matches: 4. The CDR3 nucleotides are TGTGCCAGCAGCTGGGGGACAGGGGGCTTCTACGAGCAGTACTTC. Protein: CASSWGTGGFYEQYF.

This chain links TRBV9 with TRBJ1-6; possibly TRBD1 for D (5 bases). The CDR3 contains 13 residues. V lost 1 base and J lost 10, with 9 bases in between. Germline values: CDR1 SGDLS, CDR2 YYNGEE. The CDR3 bases are TGTGCCAGCAGCGTACCAGGGCGATCACCCCTCCACTTT. It encodes CASSVPGRSPLHF.

This clone was observed a few times. The J gene is TRBJ1-5, the V gene TRBV6-5, with D tentatively TRBD1 (5 bases). CDR1 MNHEY and CDR2 SVGAGI come from the germline V gene. The CDR3 totals 15 residues. V was pared by 7 bases and J by 4 bases, with 17 bases between. Written as DNA, the CDR3 is TGTGCCAGCAAACCGCCGGGGGTTATTAATCAGCCCCAGCATTTT. It yields the protein CASKPPGVINQPQHF.

The chain recombines TRBV5-6 with TRBJ2-2; D is unclear. CDR1 SGHDT and CDR2 YYEEEE come from the germline V gene. The V end was cut by 2 bases, the J end by 7 bases, with 3 bases between. The CDR3 contains 11 residues. The CDR3 DNA is TGTGCCAGCAGCTTCAGCGGGGAGCTGTTTTTT. It encodes CASSFSGELFF.

This rearrangement joins TRBV18 to TRBJ1-3, with TRBD1 as a possible D gene (6 bases). Trimming left V 2 bases short and J 0 bases short, with 8 bases between. The CDR3 length is 15 residues. Germline-derived CDR1 and CDR2 are KGHSH and LQKENI. The CDR3 spells CASSPGGASGNTIYF. The CDR3 DNA reads TGTGCCAGCTCACCAGGGGGCGCCTCTGGAAACACCATATATTTT.

This chain joins TRBV30 and TRBJ1-2; possible D gene TRBD1, 5 bases. The V end was cut by 3 bases, the J end by 2 bases, with 13 bases between. CDR1 GTSNPN and CDR2 SVGIG come from the germline V gene (reference sequence). CDR3 length: 14 amino acids. The CDR3 reads CAWRPLGRNYGYTF. The DNA of the CDR3 is TGTGCCTGGAGGCCTTTGGGGCGGAACTATGGCTACACCTTC. The whole variable domain, filled in from reference TRBV30 and TRBJ1-2, reads SQTIHQWPATLVQPVGSPLSLECTVEGTSNPNLYWYRQAAGRGLQLLFYSVGIGQISSEVPQNLSASRPQDRQFILSSKKLLLSDSGFYLCAWRPLGRNYGYTFGSGTRLTVV.

The rearrangement uses TRBV24-1 and TRBJ2-7, with D possibly matching TRBD2 (5 bases). Germline assignment: CDR1 KGHDR and CDR2 SFDVKD. This CDR3 is 16 amino acids long. The ends were cut back, 0 bases at V and 2 bases at J, with 13 bases in the middle. The CDR3 reads CATSDLLPREPYEQYF. The CDR3 DNA sequence: TGTGCCACCAGTGATTTGCTCCCGAGGGAACCCTACGAGCAGTACTTC.

The rearrangement uses TRBV5-1 and TRBJ2-1; 12 bases agree with TRBD2. V shed 4 bases and J 7 bases; nucleotides not matched to a gene: 15. The germline CDR1 and CDR2 sequences are SGHRS and YFSETQ. CDR3 size: 18 residues. In nucleotides, the CDR3 is TGCGCCAGCAGCCGGGACAGGGTGACTAGCGGGAGAAGGAATGAGCAGTTCTTC. Translation gives CASSRDRVTSGRRNEQFF.

The chain recombines TRBV19 with TRBJ1-3; D is unresolved. Germline V CDR1 and CDR2: LNHDA, SQIVND (reference sequence). The length of the CDR3 is 16 residues. The V gene lost 8 bases and the J gene lost 2 bases, with 19 bases spanning the gap. The CDR3 coding sequence is TGTGCCAGTCGGCCGGACGGGGTCGTCCCTGGAAACACCATATATTTT. This sequence encodes CASRPDGVVPGNTIYF.

The chain carries TRBV27 and TRBJ1-1; TRBD1 agrees at 10 bases. CDR1 is MNHEY and CDR2 is SMNVEV in the germline V gene (reference sequence). The junction had 1 base not matched to a gene; V was cut back by 5 bases and J by 4 bases. The CDR3 consists of 13 residues. CDR3 in DNA: TGTGCCAGCAGTCGGACAGGGGGCACTGAAGCTTTCTTT. Its translation: CASSRTGGTEAFF.

CDR3 loop: CATSPRLAGAYGEQFF. The CDR3 DNA reads as TGTGCCACCAGCCCCCGACTAGCGGGAGCCTACGGTGAGCAGTTCTTC. The chain joins TRBV15 to TRBJ2-1; 12 positions agree with TRBD2. There are 16 residues in the CDR3. With V trimmed by 5 bases and J by 9 bases, 11 bases remained unmatched. Germline CDR1 and CDR2: LNHNV and YYDKDF (reference sequence).

The chain recombines TRBV2 with TRBJ1-3, with D possibly being TRBD1 (5 bases). CDR3 length equals 17 residues. The germline V gene encodes CDR1 SNHLY and CDR2 FYNNEI. The V gene lost 1 base and the J gene lost 8 bases, with 21 bases spanning the gap. The CDR3: CASSEVLGGNKGHTIYF. CDR3 coding DNA: TGTGCCAGCAGTGAAGTCCTGGGGGGAAACAAGGGCCACACCATATATTTT.

In this sample, this clone turned up once. The chain is built from TRBV7-3 and TRBJ1-2, with unresolved D. The length of the CDR3 is 15 residues. V lost 1 base to trimming and J lost 5 bases, with 14 bases between them. CDR1 is SGHTA, CDR2 FQGTGA, per germline. CDR3 in amino acids: CASSLSPGSDYGYTF. The DNA for the CDR3 is TGTGCCAGCAGCTTAAGCCCGGGATCCGATTATGGCTACACCTTC.

This rearrangement joins TRBV10-3 to TRBJ2-2; TRBD1 agrees at 12 bases. The germline CDR1 and CDR2 sequences are ENHRY and SYGVKD. CDR3 length: 16 residues. Trimming cost V 10 bases and J 6 bases; bases outside gene matches: 12. The chain's CDR3 is CASSGLGQGASGELFF. The CDR3 DNA follows: TGTGCCAGCTCCGGGCTGGGACAGGGGGCTTCCGGGGAGCTGTTTTTT.

This chain links TRBV5-1 with TRBJ2-2; D not resolved. Germline assignment: CDR1 SGHRS and CDR2 YFSETQ. CDR3 length equals 15 residues. Trimming took off 0 bases at V and 4 bases at J, with 10 bases between the two ends. The CDR3 is CASSLASFGTGELFF. The CDR3, as DNA: TGCGCCAGCAGCTTGGCGAGTTTTGGCACCGGGGAGCTGTTTTTT. Based on the CDR3 plus reference TRBV5-1 and TRBJ2-2, the full variable domain is KAGVTQTPRYLIKTRGQQVTLSCSPISGHRSVSWYQQTPGQGLQFLFEYFSETQRNKGNFPGRFSGRQFSNSRSEMNVSTLELGDSALYLCASSLASFGTGELFFGEGSRLTVL.

V is TRBV25-1 and J is TRBJ2-5; D may be TRBD2 (5 bases). Trimming removed 7 bases at V and 2 bases at J, with 17 bases between. Germline V gene lookup returns CDR1 MGHDK and CDR2 SYGVNS. This CDR3 comprises 15 residues. The CDR3 DNA is TGTGCCAGCACTCTTGGGGAGATGGGTCAAGAGACCCAGTACTTC. This sequence encodes CASTLGEMGQETQYF.

This clone has just one count. The V gene is TRBV14, the J gene TRBJ2-4; TRBD1 agrees at 10 bases. Germline V gene sequence: CDR1 SGHDN, CDR2 FVKESK. Germline trimming cut 2 bases from V and 8 bases from J; bases unmatched to any gene: 12. The CDR3 has 17 residues. CDR3: CASSQRRDRGPRDIQYF. The CDR3 coding sequence is TGTGCCAGCAGCCAACGCCGGGACAGGGGTCCTCGAGACATTCAGTACTTC.

V and J are TRBV7-2 and TRBJ2-2; D remains ambiguous. Germline assignment: CDR1 SGHTA and CDR2 FQGNSA. The V end was cut by 4 bases, the J end by 4 bases, with 4 bases between. The CDR3 has 12 amino acids. CDR3 amino acids: CASSSFTGELFF. CDR3 coding DNA: TGTGCCAGCAGCTCCTTCACCGGGGAGCTGTTTTTT.

This clone appeared a few times. This chain uses TRBV19 with TRBJ1-5; a weak D match, TRBD1 (6 bases). V was trimmed by 3 bases and J by 7 bases, leaving 13 bases between them. This CDR3 has 14 residues. The germline CDR1 and CDR2 sequences are LNHDA and SQIVND (reference sequence). CDR3 nucleotide sequence: TGTGCCAGTAGTATGGCCAGGGGAGGGCAGCCCCAGCATTTT. Translated, it gives CASSMARGGQPQHF. The variable domain in full, completed from reference TRBV19 and TRBJ1-5, reads DGGITQSPKYLFRKEGQNVTLSCEQNLNHDAMYWYRQDPGQGLRLIYYSQIVNDFQKGDIAEGYSVSREKKESFPLTVTSAQKNPTAFYLCASSMARGGQPQHFGDGTRLSIL.